Sequencing of this T cell receptor beta chain was carried out in a study of PD-1 blockade in classical Hodgkin lymphoma. No patient escaped relapse after autologous stem cell transplantation, and brentuximab vedotin exposure varied. CDR3 length: 18 amino acids. V was clipped by 5 bases and J by 2 bases; unmatched bases: 17. CDR1 and CDR2 (germline): WNHNN, SYGVQD (reference sequence). The protocol was immunoSEQ multiplex PCR, while the TCRdb copy is restricted to in-frame clones and leaves out a portion. The profile shows 13,000 or so clones, around 80% of them singletons. This receptor was taken from a human donor with classical Hodgkin lymphoma. V usage is TRBV10-1 and J usage is TRBJ1-1; 7 positions agree with TRBD1. The sequencing used peripheral blood mononuclear cells (PBMCs), collected at baseline. DNA for the CDR3: TGCGCCAGCAGTAAAGGGGGCTGGGGTAGAGCACTAAACACTGAAGCTTTCTTT. It is translated as CASSKGGWGRALNTEAFF.